These T cell receptor beta chains were read from a single sample in a study of PD-1 blockade in classical Hodgkin lymphoma. The assay was immunoSEQ multiplex PCR, and TCRdb's table has in-frame clones only and misses some. The profile shows around 50,000 clones, around 76% of them singletons. The sample was peripheral blood mononuclear cells (PBMCs), taken before the fourth cycle of nivolumab. The origin of the receptors is a human donor with classical Hodgkin lymphoma. Each CDR3 is given with its conserved first and last residue. A D gene is named only where the DNA matches it firmly. The size entry is marked missing in some rows and otherwise reads once, few, many or a size class.

>TRBV4-1|NA|TRBJ2-5|16|NA
CASSQDGDRPQETQYF
TGCGCCAGCAGCCAAGACGGCGACAGACCTCAAGAGACCCAGTACTTC
>TRBV6-5|TRBD1|TRBJ2-7|13|few
CASSAGTDYEQYF
TGTGCCAGCAGCGCCGGGACAGACTACGAGCAGTACTTC
>TRBV28|TRBD1|TRBJ1-1|16|NA
CASRPAYRGRGTEAFF
TGTGCCAGCCGACCGGCCTACAGGGGGCGCGGAACTGAAGCTTTCTTT
>TRBV27|TRBD1|TRBJ2-3|14|NA
CASGDRVGTDTQYF
TGTGCCAGCGGGGACAGGGTTGGGACAGATACGCAGTATTTT
>TRBV5-1|NA|TRBJ1-1|15|NA
CASSVLAWENTEAFF
TGCGCCAGCAGCGTTCTTGCATGGGAGAACACTGAAGCTTTCTTT
>TRBV10-3|NA|TRBJ1-2|16|NA
CAISESTTGDTYGYTF
TGTGCCATCAGTGAGTCTACGACAGGAGACACATATGGCTACACCTTC
>TRBV11-2|NA|TRBJ2-1|14|NA
CASSFRRMNNEQFF
TGTGCCAGCAGCTTTCGCAGGATGAACAATGAGCAGTTCTTC
>TRBV28|NA|TRBJ2-5|15|NA
CASSLWEETQETQYF
TGTGCCAGCAGTTTATGGGAAGAGACTCAAGAGACCCAGTACTTC
>TRBV30|TRBD1|TRBJ2-3|17|once
CAWSVFFGDRGRDTQYF
TGTGCCTGGAGTGTATTTTTTGGAGACAGGGGGCGAGATACGCAGTATTTT
>TRBV5-1|TRBD2|TRBJ2-2|13|NA
CASSSGMVGELFF
TGCGCCAGCAGCAGCGGGATGGTCGGGGAGCTGTTTTTT
>TRBV6-6|NA|TRBJ2-1|16|NA
CASSPGLYGSYNEQFF
TGTGCCAGCAGTCCGGGTCTTTATGGCTCCTACAATGAGCAGTTCTTC
>TRBV18|TRBD2|TRBJ2-5|15|NA
CASSPGLAGTETQYF
TGTGCCAGCTCACCGGGACTAGCGGGAACAGAGACCCAGTACTTC
>TRBV2|TRBD2|TRBJ2-1|15|once
CASSVAGGSYNEQFF
TGTGCCAGCAGTGTCGCGGGGGGCTCCTACAATGAGCAGTTCTTC
>TRBV14|TRBD2|TRBJ2-7|15|NA
CASSQGLAGSYEQYF
TGTGCCAGCAGCCAAGGACTAGCGGGGTCCTACGAGCAGTACTTC
>TRBV5-1|NA|TRBJ1-5|15|NA
CASSFSPDPNQPQHF
TGCGCCAGCAGCTTCTCCCCCGATCCTAATCAGCCCCAGCATTTT
>TRBV6-5|TRBD2|TRBJ2-7|14|few
CASSPTSGYGKQYF
TGTGCCAGCAGTCCGACTAGCGGGTATGGCAAGCAGTACTTC
>TRBV27|NA|TRBJ1-5|13|few
CASSSTGNQPQHF
TGTGCCAGCAGCTCGACAGGCAATCAGCCCCAGCATTTT
>TRBV27|NA|TRBJ1-1|16|NA
CASSLSSGFGDTEAFF
TGTGCCAGCAGTTTATCCTCAGGGTTTGGGGACACTGAAGCTTTCTTT